Listed here are 30 T cell receptor beta chains from one sample, sequenced in a study of cytomegalovirus exposure and HLA in healthy donors. PCR amplification relied on 60 Vbeta primers (plus 13 Jbeta primers). Clones were read by immunoSEQ multiplex PCR, and TCRdb kept only the in-frame ones, dropping some. The sample holds hundreds of thousands of clones, about 90% seen once. The sample taken for sequencing was PBMCs. All receptors come from a young woman in good health and CMV-seronegative.

This chain connects TRBV7-2 to TRBJ2-5, with 10 bases identical to TRBD2. Germline-derived CDR1 and CDR2 are SGHTA and FQGNSA. The CDR3 length is 15 residues. Trimming removed 5 bases from V and 2 bases from J; junction bases left unmatched: 5. The DNA of the CDR3 is TGTGCCAGCAGCCTTGGACTAGCGGCACAAGAGACCCAGTACTTC. Its protein is CASSLGLAAQETQYF.

The chain links TRBV27 to TRBJ2-7, with 8 bases identical to TRBD1. CDR1 is MNHEY, CDR2 SMNVEV, per germline (reference sequence). The CDR3 loop spans 16 amino acids. Trimming cost V 6 bases and J 0 bases; bases outside gene matches: 10. The chain's CDR3 is CASSPGTGFYSYEQYF. The CDR3 coding sequence is TGTGCCAGCAGCCCTGGGACAGGATTTTACTCCTACGAGCAGTACTTC.

The rearrangement joins TRBV25-1 to TRBJ2-2, with D possibly matching TRBD1 (5 bases). This CDR3 spans 16 amino acids. V dropped 3 bases and J dropped 3 bases, with 14 bases sitting between them. From germline, CDR1 is MGHDK and CDR2 SYGVNS. The CDR3 DNA is TGTGCCAGCAGTGAGATAGAGACAGTCTACACCGGGGAGCTGTTTTTT. Residues: CASSEIETVYTGELFF.

The V gene is TRBV28, the J gene TRBJ2-3; 9 bases fit TRBD2. The CDR3 length is 16 residues. V lost 8 bases to trimming and J lost 3 bases; unmatched junction nucleotides: 12. Germline V gene sequence: CDR1 MDHEN, CDR2 SYDVKM. CDR3 protein: CASGSQGRGGTDTQYF. CDR3 in DNA: TGTGCCAGCGGATCCCAAGGGCGGGGGGGAACAGATACGCAGTATTTT. The full variable domain, rest sourced from reference TRBV28 and TRBJ2-3, is DVKVTQSSRYLVKRTGEKVFLECVQDMDHENMFWYRQDPGLGLRLIYFSYDVKMKEKGDIPEGYSVSREKKERFSLILESASTNQTSMYLCASGSQGRGGTDTQYFGPGTRLTVL.

The chain carries TRBV6-1 and TRBJ2-7, with D perhaps TRBD2 (6 bases). The CDR3 covers 14 residues. Trimming stripped 0 bases from V and 6 bases from J, with 12 bases between. From germline, CDR1 is MNHNS and CDR2 SASEGT. Here the CDR3 reads CASSEAGGIVEQYF. DNA of the CDR3: TGTGCCAGCAGTGAAGCGGGGGGAATCGTCGAGCAGTACTTC.

The chain recombines TRBV5-8 with TRBJ1-5; D might be TRBD1 (6 bases). Germline V gene lookup returns CDR1 SGHTS and CDR2 YDEGEE. The CDR3 is 17 amino acids. The germline V and J ends were trimmed by 2 bases and 2 bases, with 17 bases remaining between them. CDR3 in amino acids: CASSLGRGGFGNQPQHF. Here the CDR3 DNA reads TGTGCCAGCAGCTTAGGGAGGGGGGGGTTTGGCAATCAGCCCCAGCATTTT.

J is TRBJ2-5 and V is TRBV10-3, with TRBD1 identical over 9 bases. The end of the DNA aligns better with TRBJ2-7, so the J call may be wrong. The CDR3 contains 12 residues. CDR1 and CDR2 from the germline V gene are ENHRY and SYGVKD. The CDR3 nucleotides read TGTGCCATCCAGGGACAGGGTCCCGAGCAGTACTTC. It translates to CAIQGQGPEQYF.

This clone was counted once. The V call is TRBV2, the J call TRBJ1-2; 8 nucleotides line up with TRBD1. With 5 bases clipped from V and 4 bases from J, the junction kept 6 bases outside the gene matches. Germline CDR1 and CDR2: SNHLY and FYNNEI. The CDR3 runs 14 residues. The CDR3 spells CASSRTGNGYGYTF. CDR3 nucleotide sequence: TGTGCCAGCAGTAGGACAGGGAACGGCTATGGCTACACCTTC.

This chain connects TRBV10-3 to TRBJ1-2; D unresolved. The ends were cut back, 7 bases at V and 1 base at J, with 16 bases in the middle. In germline, CDR1 is ENHRY, CDR2 SYGVKD. This CDR3 spans 15 amino acids. Here the CDR3 reads CAIIGGLEDNYGYTF. In nucleotides, the CDR3 is TGTGCCATCATTGGCGGTCTCGAGGATAACTATGGCTACACCTTC.

This sequence joins TRBV9 and TRBJ2-7, with D maybe TRBD2 (7 bases). This CDR3 is built from 14 residues. CDR1 SGDLS and CDR2 YYNGEE come from the germline V gene. V was cut by 4 bases and J by 4 bases, with 15 bases left in between. The CDR3 coding sequence is TGTGCCAGCAGCCCAGGAGGGGGGGTGTACGAGCAGTACTTC. Translating it yields CASSPGGGVYEQYF.

This chain connects TRBV5-1 to TRBJ1-1, with 8 bases lining up with TRBD1. With V trimmed by 0 bases and J by 4 bases, 5 bases remained unmatched. The CDR3 runs to 15 residues. CDR1 and CDR2 from the germline V gene are SGHRS and YFSETQ. The CDR3 loop reads CASSLAAGGGTEAFF. The CDR3 coding sequence is TGCGCCAGCAGCTTGGCGGCAGGGGGCGGCACTGAAGCTTTCTTT.

This clone was observed a single time. V usage is TRBV5-6 and J usage is TRBJ2-2; maybe TRBD2 (5 bases). V was cut by 3 bases and J by 3 bases, with 12 bases left in between. Germline values: CDR1 SGHDT, CDR2 YYEEEE. This CDR3 region has 15 residues. DNA for the CDR3: TGTGCCAGCAGCTGGGGAGAGGCCTACACCGGGGAGCTGTTTTTT. Its protein product is CASSWGEAYTGELFF.

The chain links TRBV30 to TRBJ1-3; D not certain. This CDR3 has 13 residues. V lost 1 base to trimming and J lost 0 bases, with 4 bases between them. CDR1 and CDR2 from the germline V gene are GTSNPN and SVGIG (reference sequence). The CDR3 loop reads CAWSADSGNTIYF. The DNA for the CDR3 is TGTGCCTGGAGTGCAGACTCTGGAAACACCATATATTTT. The full variable domain, its missing parts supplied by reference TRBV30 and TRBJ1-3, is SQTIHQWPATLVQPVGSPLSLECTVEGTSNPNLYWYRQAAGRGLQLLFYSVGIGQISSEVPQNLSASRPQDRQFILSSKKLLLSDSGFYLCAWSADSGNTIYFGEGSWLTVV.

The chain joins TRBV9 to TRBJ1-1; 9 nucleotides match TRBD1. After removal of 0 bases from V and 1 base from J, the junction contained 7 bases not matched to a gene. Germline CDR1 and CDR2: SGDLS and YYNGEE. The CDR3 sequence is 17 residues long. CDR3 coding DNA: TGTGCCAGCAGCGTAGTTCGGGACAGGGTCGCGAACACTGAAGCTTTCTTT. It yields the protein CASSVVRDRVANTEAFF. Full variable domain (rest looked up from reference TRBV9 and TRBJ1-1): DSGVTQTPKHLITATGQRVTLRCSPRSGDLSVYWYQQSLDQGLQFLIQYYNGEERAKGNILERFSAQQFPDLHSELNLSSLELGDSALYFCASSVVRDRVANTEAFFGQGTRLTVV.

In its sample, this clone was seen once. This chain uses TRBV5-1 with TRBJ2-3, with 9 bases that match TRBD2. CDR3 length: 16 amino acids. The V gene's germline CDR1 is SGHRS and CDR2 YFSETQ. The V and J ends lost 6 bases and 9 bases, in that order; junction bases with no gene match: 17. CDR3 nucleotide sequence: TGCGCCAGCACCCTCCTACCTAGCGGGGCGACCCGAACGCAGTATTTT. This encodes CASTLLPSGATRTQYF. Supplemented by reference TRBV5-1 and TRBJ2-3, the full variable domain reads KAGVTQTPRYLIKTRGQQVTLSCSPISGHRSVSWYQQTPGQGLQFLFEYFSETQRNKGNFPGRFSGRQFSNSRSEMNVSTLELGDSALYLCASTLLPSGATRTQYFGPGTRLTVL.

The V gene is TRBV7-8, the J gene TRBJ2-1, with TRBD2 identical over 13 bases. The germline V gene has CDR1 SGHVS and CDR2 FQNEAQ. V lost 5 bases and J lost 8; bases outside the gene matches: 9. The CDR3 runs 16 residues. This chain's CDR3 is CASSHPGLAGEDEQFF. Written as DNA, the CDR3 is TGTGCCAGCAGCCACCCAGGACTAGCGGGGGAGGATGAGCAGTTCTTC. Based on the CDR3 plus reference TRBV7-8 and TRBJ2-1, the full variable domain is GAGVSQSPRYKVAKRGQDVALRCDPISGHVSLFWYQQALGQGPEFLTYFQNEAQLDKSGLPSDRFFAERPEGSVSTLKIQRTQQEDSAVYLCASSHPGLAGEDEQFFGPGTRLTVL.

In regard to this clone: The same CDR3 can be traced to other DNA sequences in this sample. The rearrangement joins TRBV2 to TRBJ1-6; D is unclear. There are 17 residues in the CDR3. Trimming pared 1 base from V and 0 bases from J, leaving 10 bases between. Germline CDR1 is SNHLY and CDR2 is FYNNEI. This CDR3 is CASSEEVGSSYNSPLHF. In nucleotides, the CDR3 is TGTGCCAGCAGTGAAGAGGTAGGGAGCTCCTATAATTCACCCCTCCACTTT.

The chain combines TRBV6-5 with TRBJ1-6; D call uncertain. CDR1 and CDR2 (germline): MNHEY, SVGAGI. The CDR3 runs to 12 residues. Trimming shortened V by 4 bases and J by 7 bases, and 5 bases separated the two germline ends. CDR3 residues: CASSLINSPLHF. For the CDR3, the DNA is TGTGCCAGCAGTTTAATAAATTCACCCCTCCACTTT.

The J gene is TRBJ2-2, the V gene TRBV6-5, with D perhaps matching TRBD2 (5 bases). CDR1 is MNHEY and CDR2 is SVGAGI in the germline V gene. This CDR3 comprises 16 residues. V gave up 4 bases and J gave up 2 bases, with 14 bases separating them. The DNA of the CDR3 is TGTGCCAGCAGTTTTAACGGGGTAACTAACACCGGGGAGCTGTTTTTT. This translates into CASSFNGVTNTGELFF.

The V gene is TRBV27, the J gene TRBJ2-7, with D unresolved. CDR1 and CDR2 (germline): MNHEY, SMNVEV (reference sequence). V was shortened by 4 bases and J by 3 bases, with 7 bases between the two germline ends. The CDR3 is 12 amino acids. The CDR3 region is CASSSSNYEQYF. The CDR3 region has the DNA TGTGCCAGCAGTTCTAGTAACTACGAGCAGTACTTC.

This clone was counted a single time. The chain combines TRBV11-2 with TRBJ1-1; no firm D call. The CDR3 sequence is 15 residues long. Trimming took 3 bases from V and 5 from J, leaving 16 bases between them. Germline loops: CDR1 SGHAT, CDR2 FQNNGV. Here the CDR3 DNA reads TGTGCCAGCAGCTTCTCGTTTCGGGGAGGGACTGAAGCTTTCTTT. Translating gives CASSFSFRGGTEAFF.

The J gene is TRBJ1-1, the V gene TRBV30, with 10 nucleotides matching TRBD1. Germline CDR1 reads GTSNPN; CDR2 reads SVGIG (reference sequence). The J segment lost 0 bases and the V segment lost 5 bases, leaving 6 bases of the junction unmatched. The CDR3 runs 15 residues. CDR3 region: CAWGRTGGMNTEAFF. CDR3 sequence (DNA): TGTGCCTGGGGGCGGACAGGGGGAATGAACACTGAAGCTTTCTTT. Drawing the rest from reference TRBV30 and TRBJ1-1, the complete variable domain is SQTIHQWPATLVQPVGSPLSLECTVEGTSNPNLYWYRQAAGRGLQLLFYSVGIGQISSEVPQNLSASRPQDRQFILSSKKLLLSDSGFYLCAWGRTGGMNTEAFFGQGTRLTVV.

This clone was detected once. The gene calls are TRBV13 and TRBJ1-6; 8 bases fit TRBD1. The length of the CDR3 is 14 residues. CDR1 and CDR2 from the germline V gene are PRHDT and FYEKMQ (reference sequence). The junction had 3 bases not matched to a gene; V was cut back by 4 bases and J by 7 bases. Here the CDR3 reads CASSSDRGNSPLHF. In DNA, the CDR3 is TGTGCCAGCAGCTCCGACAGGGGAAATTCACCCCTCCACTTT.

V gene TRBV18 combines with J gene TRBJ2-2, with D perhaps TRBD2 (6 bases). V lost 7 bases and J 4 bases, leaving 10 bases between the germline ends. There are 13 residues in the CDR3. Germline CDR1 KGHSH, CDR2 LQKENI. In DNA, the CDR3 is TGTGCCAGCTTAAAGGAGGGCACCGGGGAGCTGTTTTTT. This codes for CASLKEGTGELFF.

This clone occurred once. This chain uses TRBV5-1 with TRBJ1-6; 10 bases match TRBD1. The CDR3 length is 14 residues. CDR1 and CDR2 from the germline V gene are SGHRS and YFSETQ. The V and J ends lost 6 bases and 7 bases, in that order; junction bases with no gene match: 4. This CDR3 reads CASTPGQGNSPLHF. The CDR3 DNA reads TGCGCCAGCACCCCGGGACAGGGGAATTCACCCCTCCACTTT.

The J gene is TRBJ1-1, the V gene TRBV7-3; 7 nucleotides align to TRBD1. Losses at the gene ends were 5 bases for V and 4 bases for J; bases not matched to a gene: 4. The CDR3 has 13 amino acids. Germline-derived CDR1 and CDR2 are SGHTA and FQGTGA. This chain's CDR3 is CASSRQGGTEAFF. As DNA, the CDR3 is TGTGCCAGCAGCCGACAGGGAGGCACTGAAGCTTTCTTT.

The rearrangement joins TRBV4-2 to TRBJ1-2, with 7 bases identical to TRBD1. The germline V gene has CDR1 LGHNA and CDR2 YNFKEQ. V shed 1 base, J shed 1 base, and the junction held 3 bases outside the gene matches. CDR3 length: 15 residues. CDR3 nucleotide sequence: TGTGCCAGCAGCCAAGTCAGGGGGTATAACTATGGCTACACCTTC. Protein: CASSQVRGYNYGYTF.

The chain carries TRBV11-2 and TRBJ2-1; tentative D call: TRBD2 (6 bases). V gave up 0 bases and J gave up 8 bases, with 14 bases separating them. This CDR3 has 15 amino acids. The germline gives CDR1 SGHAT, CDR2 FQNNGV. The DNA of the CDR3 is TGTGCCAGCAGCTTAGATCCCCGGGGGTTGGATGAGCAGTTCTTC. It specifies CASSLDPRGLDEQFF.

V usage is TRBV9 and J usage is TRBJ2-3, with 8 bases fitting TRBD2. J gave up 0 bases and V 4 bases, and 7 bases lay outside the gene matches. This CDR3 spans 16 amino acids. Germline lookup yields CDR1 SGDLS and CDR2 YYNGEE. The CDR3, as DNA: TGTGCCAGCAGCCTAGGCGGGGGGCCTAGCACAGATACGCAGTATTTT. Its protein product is CASSLGGGPSTDTQYF.

This clone has a single count. The V and J genes are TRBV6-5 and TRBJ1-1, with TRBD1 matching over 9 bases. Germline V CDR1 and CDR2: MNHEY, SVGAGI. This CDR3 has 14 residues. V shed 6 bases, J shed 1 base, and the junction held 3 bases outside the gene matches. CDR3: CASRVDRGNTEAFF. In DNA form, the CDR3 reads TGTGCCAGCAGAGTGGACAGGGGGAACACTGAAGCTTTCTTT.